This T cell receptor beta chain was identified in a study of tumor-infiltrating lymphocytes in primary liver carcinoma. CDR3 length equals 11 residues. Trimming took 2 bases from V and 5 from J, leaving 3 bases between them. CDR1 and CDR2 from the germline V gene are MNHEY and SVGAGI. Starting material of 400 to 600 ng total RNA yielded TCR beta cDNA via a constant-region primer. Three nested multiplex PCR rounds, a slightly modified ARM-PCR method, built the TCR beta libraries. The study ran its first two PCR rounds for 9 to 10 cycles each, using TRBV1-TRBV30 forward primers and a C-beta reverse primer. TCRdb itself ran the multiplex PCR reads through MiXCR, one entry per CDR3 protein. The sample includes 30,000 to 40,000 distinct CDR3 sequences, roughly 74% of them seen just once. This clonotype is medium-sized (0.01 to 0.1%). Its target is unknown. Taking roughly 18-32 mg of unsorted bulk tissue, the authors co-extracted RNA and DNA. Every tumor sample had over 75% viable tumor cells.

The study, taken as a whole, reports: Just about 7.5-25% of leading clones were found in every one of five regions. When set against blood, tumors had a significantly higher top-250-clone fraction (p = 0.039).

This receptor was identified in a man aged 40-50 years with primary liver carcinoma and hepatitis B virus infection. The V and J genes are TRBV6-5 and TRBJ2-5; no clear D gene. The sequenced sample consisted of liver tumor tissue from sampling region 4. Specified subset: tumor region T4, right-lateral pole. The DNA for the CDR3 is TGTGCCAGCAGTTACAGGGAGACCCAGTACTTC. Protein product: CASSYRETQYF.